Listed below are T cell receptor beta chains from one sample, sequenced in a study of identifying expanded T cells in peripheral blood. TCRdb's table, derived via immunoSEQ multiplex PCR, lists solely in-frame clones and lacks some. Of about 130,000 clones listed, 86% were seen once; the top ten hold approximately 8%. Input material: blood. The receptors were gathered from a person aged 18 to 70 in good health. CDR3s include the opening cysteine and the closing phenylalanine or tryptophan. D genes are given only for firm matches. Only some rows state a clone size, as once, few, many or a class for expanded clones.

d_call,clone_size,v_call,j_call,cdr3_nt,cdr3_aa
NA,NA,TRBV7-6,TRBJ2-7,TGTGCCAGCAGCTTAGAACTGGGCGAGCAGTACTTC,CASSLELGEQYF
TRBD1,NA,TRBV5-6,TRBJ1-5,TGTGCCAGCAGCTACTGGGACAGGGTGAGACAGCCCCAGCATTTT,CASSYWDRVRQPQHF
TRBD2,NA,TRBV27,TRBJ2-3,TGTGCCAGCAACCGCGGGGGGGGTCCGGAAGATACGCAGTATTTT,CASNRGGGPEDTQYF
NA,NA,TRBV10-3,TRBJ2-5,TGTGCCATCAGTGATCAGGGGAGAAAGGAGACCCAGTACTTC,CAISDQGRKETQYF
NA,NA,TRBV7-9,TRBJ1-1,TGTGCCAGCAGCTTGGGAGAACCGAACACTGAAGCTTTCTTT,CASSLGEPNTEAFF
NA,NA,TRBV28,TRBJ1-2,TGTGCCAGCAGTCCACAGACAGAGTTAGCTAACTATGGCTACACCTTC,CASSPQTELANYGYTF
NA,NA,TRBV5-1,TRBJ2-7,TGCGCCAGCAGTGCTTCAACCCAACTCGAGCAGTACTTC,CASSASTQLEQYF
NA,NA,TRBV6-5,TRBJ1-5,TGTGCCAGCAGTTACTCCCTTTATGAGCCCCAGCATTTT,CASSYSLYEPQHF
NA,NA,TRBV7-8,TRBJ1-1,TGTGCCAGCAGCTTAGTATCCAAAAACACTGAAGCTTTCTTT,CASSLVSKNTEAFF
TRBD1,NA,TRBV7-8,TRBJ1-4,TGTGCCAGCAGAAAATATCAGGGGGCTGGTGAAAAACTGTTTTTT,CASRKYQGAGEKLFF
NA,NA,TRBV10-2,TRBJ2-1,TGCGCCAGCAGTGAGTCGGGGAGGGGGGGATACGACAATGAGCAGTTCTTC,CASSESGRGGYDNEQFF
NA,NA,TRBV6-6,TRBJ2-7,TGTGCCAGCAGTTACAGGGTCTCCTACGAGCAGTACTTC,CASSYRVSYEQYF
NA,NA,TRBV6-1,TRBJ1-2,TGTGCCAGCAGTGAGAGTCGGACTAACTATGGCTACACCTTC,CASSESRTNYGYTF
NA,once,TRBV4-2,TRBJ2-1,TGTGCCAGCAGCCAAGATAGGAGGGAGCAGTTCTTC,CASSQDRREQFF
TRBD1,NA,TRBV5-1,TRBJ2-2,TGCGCCAGCAGCTTTGGGACAGGACACACCGGGGAGCTGTTTTTT,CASSFGTGHTGELFF
NA,NA,TRBV6-1,TRBJ2-1,TGTGCCAGCAGTGTCGGACGGTGGGGGAATGAGCAGTTCTTC,CASSVGRWGNEQFF
NA,few,TRBV18,TRBJ1-2,TGTGCCAGCTCACCCCCTAATCACTATGGCTACACCTTC,CASSPPNHYGYTF
NA,NA,TRBV29-1,TRBJ2-3,TGCAGCGTTGTGGGGCAGGGGTTCATCGGTACGCAGTATTTT,CSVVGQGFIGTQYF
NA,NA,TRBV6-6,TRBJ2-1,TGTGCCAGCAGTTACTCTGGCAGGTGGTCCTACAATGAGCAGTTCTTC,CASSYSGRWSYNEQFF
NA,NA,TRBV28,TRBJ1-1,TGTGCCAGCAGTTTATGGGCGACAGAGAACACTGAAGCTTTCTTT,CASSLWATENTEAFF
TRBD1,NA,TRBV7-6,TRBJ2-1,TGTGCCAGCAGCTTGTTTGGACAGGGGAATGAGCAGTTCTTC,CASSLFGQGNEQFF
TRBD1,NA,TRBV19,TRBJ1-4,TGTGTCGAGGACAGGCATAATGAAAAACTGTTTTTT,CVEDRHNEKLFF
NA,NA,TRBV4-1,TRBJ1-3,TGCGCCAGCAGCCAAGTGGGGCCAAACACCATATATTTT,CASSQVGPNTIYF
NA,NA,TRBV4-2,TRBJ1-2,TGTGCCAGCACCCCCGCGGCGCACCAGAACTATGGCTACACCTTC,CASTPAAHQNYGYTF
TRBD2,NA,TRBV18,TRBJ2-3,TGTGCCAGCTCATCTCTAGCGGGCGATACGCAGTATTTT,CASSSLAGDTQYF
NA,NA,TRBV28,TRBJ2-7,TGTGCCAGCAGCTCGTCCGGGACCATCTACGAGCAGTACTTC,CASSSSGTIYEQYF
NA,NA,TRBV19,TRBJ2-2,TGTGCCAGTAGTGTCAGTCCCACCGGGGAGCTGTTTTTT,CASSVSPTGELFF
NA,few,TRBV20-1,TRBJ2-5,TGCAGTGCTAGCATCCAAGAGACCCAGTACTTC,CSASIQETQYF
TRBD2,NA,TRBV7-2,TRBJ2-3,TGTGCCAGCAGCCGGGTGGGGGGAAGCGGGACTCCAGATACGCAGTATTTT,CASSRVGGSGTPDTQYF
TRBD1,many,TRBV10-3,TRBJ1-1,TGTGCCATCTCTTCGGGGACAGGGAACACTGAAGCTTTCTTT,CAISSGTGNTEAFF
TRBD2,once,TRBV9,TRBJ2-1,TGTGCCAGCAGCCCCTCGACTAGCGGACTATACAATGAGCAGTTCTTC,CASSPSTSGLYNEQFF
TRBD2,NA,TRBV5-1,TRBJ2-3,TGCGCCAGCAGCCCCAGTCCAGCGGGAGGTAGCACAGATACGCAGTATTTT,CASSPSPAGGSTDTQYF
NA,once,TRBV7-2,TRBJ2-7,TGTGCCAGCAGCAATAATGTCTCGCGGACCAGCTCCTACGAGCAGTACTTC,CASSNNVSRTSSYEQYF
NA,few,TRBV5-4,TRBJ1-2,TGTGCCAGCAGCTTCCCCACCGGGACCACTGGCTACACCTTC,CASSFPTGTTGYTF
NA,few,TRBV19,TRBJ1-2,TGTGCCAGTTCACCCGAGAGTAAGCCCCTTAACTATGGCTACACCTTC,CASSPESKPLNYGYTF
TRBD1,NA,TRBV6-5,TRBJ1-1,TGTGCCAGCAGACAGGGGTGGGTCACTGAAGCTTTCTTT,CASRQGWVTEAFF
NA,NA,TRBV4-1,TRBJ2-7,TGCGCCAGCAGCCAAGATATTGACGACGAGCAGTACTTC,CASSQDIDDEQYF
NA,NA,TRBV7-8,TRBJ1-5,TGTGCCAGCAGCGGCGGCGCGGGGCTAGGGGATAGCAATCAGCCCCAGCATTTT,CASSGGAGLGDSNQPQHF
TRBD1,NA,TRBV5-4,TRBJ1-4,TGTGCCAGCAGCTCGGGACAGTGGGAAAAACTGTTTTTT,CASSSGQWEKLFF
NA,NA,TRBV6-4,TRBJ1-5,TGTGCCAGCAGTGAACAATATAGCAATCAGCCCCAGCATTTT,CASSEQYSNQPQHF
NA,NA,TRBV7-9,TRBJ1-5,TGTGCCAGCAGCCTCGGACAGCCTGATCAGCCCCAGCATTTT,CASSLGQPDQPQHF
NA,NA,TRBV7-9,TRBJ2-5,TGTGCCAGCAGCCCGGGGACCTACCAAGAGACCCAGTACTTC,CASSPGTYQETQYF
NA,NA,TRBV9,TRBJ2-7,TGTGCCAGCAGCGTGGGGATGGGAACTGACTACGAGCAGTACTTC,CASSVGMGTDYEQYF
TRBD1,NA,TRBV28,TRBJ2-2,TGTGCCAGCAGTAGCAGGGGGCCGGGGGAGCTGTTTTTT,CASSSRGPGELFF
NA,NA,TRBV28,TRBJ2-4,TGTGCCAGCGCCCCAGCCAAAAACATTCAGTACTTC,CASAPAKNIQYF
TRBD1,NA,TRBV7-9,TRBJ1-1,TGTGCCAGCAGCCTACGGGACAGGAACACTGAAGCTTTCTTT,CASSLRDRNTEAFF
TRBD1,NA,TRBV29-1,TRBJ1-3,TGCAGCGTTGATCCGGACAGGGGCTCTGGAAACACCATATATTTT,CSVDPDRGSGNTIYF
TRBD2,NA,TRBV5-1,TRBJ2-1,TGCGCCACCGGGAGGCAGGGTAGGGGTGAGCAGTTCTTC,CATGRQGRGEQFF
NA,NA,TRBV7-9,TRBJ2-7,TGTGCCAGCAGCATCCCGGTCCAGGGAGAGCAGTACTTC,CASSIPVQGEQYF
NA,NA,TRBV6-5,TRBJ1-3,TGTGCCACCACAAAGGGACGGATCTCTGGAAACACCATATATTTT,CATTKGRISGNTIYF
NA,once,TRBV5-6,TRBJ1-2,TGTGCCAGCAGCCCGTTGGGAGCCCTTAACTATGGCTACACCTTC,CASSPLGALNYGYTF
NA,once,TRBV19,TRBJ2-2,TGTGCCAGTAGTTTTAGCGGGAACACCGGGGAGCTGTTTTTT,CASSFSGNTGELFF
TRBD2,NA,TRBV28,TRBJ2-7,TGTGCCAGCGGGGAGAGCGGCGGGAGAGGGTACGAGCAGTACTTC,CASGESGGRGYEQYF
NA,NA,TRBV7-9,TRBJ1-1,TGTGCCAGCAGCTCACTGGCGGCAGTTGAAGCTTTCTTT,CASSSLAAVEAFF